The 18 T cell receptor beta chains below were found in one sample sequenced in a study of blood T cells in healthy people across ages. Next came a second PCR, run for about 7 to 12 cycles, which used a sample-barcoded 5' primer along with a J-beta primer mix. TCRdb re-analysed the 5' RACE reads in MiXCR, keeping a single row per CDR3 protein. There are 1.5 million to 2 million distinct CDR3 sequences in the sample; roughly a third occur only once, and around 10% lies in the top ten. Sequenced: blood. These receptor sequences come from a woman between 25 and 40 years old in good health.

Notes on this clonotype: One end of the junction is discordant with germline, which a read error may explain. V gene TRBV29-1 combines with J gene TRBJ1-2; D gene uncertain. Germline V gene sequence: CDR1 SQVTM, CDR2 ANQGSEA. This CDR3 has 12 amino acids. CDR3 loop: CNVEYSTYGYTF. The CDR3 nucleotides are TGCAACGTTGAATATTCTACCTATGGCTACACCTTC.

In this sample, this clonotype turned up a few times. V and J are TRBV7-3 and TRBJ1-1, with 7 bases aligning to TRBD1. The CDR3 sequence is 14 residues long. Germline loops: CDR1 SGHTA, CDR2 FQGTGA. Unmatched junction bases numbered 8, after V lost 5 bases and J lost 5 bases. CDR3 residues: CASSPRGSGTEAFF. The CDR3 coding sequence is TGTGCCAGCAGCCCCAGGGGGTCGGGTACTGAAGCTTTCTTT.

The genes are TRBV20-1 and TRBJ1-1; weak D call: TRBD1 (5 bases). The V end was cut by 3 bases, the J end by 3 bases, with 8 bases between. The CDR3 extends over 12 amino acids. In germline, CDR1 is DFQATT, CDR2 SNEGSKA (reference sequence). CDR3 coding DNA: TGCAGTGCTAGCGCCAGGGACACTGAAGCTTTCTTT. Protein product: CSASARDTEAFF.

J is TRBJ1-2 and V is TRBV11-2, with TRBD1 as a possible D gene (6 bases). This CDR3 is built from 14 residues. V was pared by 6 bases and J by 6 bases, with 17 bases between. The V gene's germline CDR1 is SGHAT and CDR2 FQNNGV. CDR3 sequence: CASRARGTLHGYTF. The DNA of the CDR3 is TGTGCCAGCAGGGCTCGGGGGACATTACATGGCTACACCTTC.

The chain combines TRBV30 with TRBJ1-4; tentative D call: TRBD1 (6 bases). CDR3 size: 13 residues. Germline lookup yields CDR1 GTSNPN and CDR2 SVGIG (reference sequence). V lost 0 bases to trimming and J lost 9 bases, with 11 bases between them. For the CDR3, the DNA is TGTGCCTGGAGTGTACGGGGGGCAAAAAAACTGTTTTTT. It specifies CAWSVRGAKKLFF. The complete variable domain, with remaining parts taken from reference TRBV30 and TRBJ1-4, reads SQTIHQWPATLVQPVGSPLSLECTVEGTSNPNLYWYRQAAGRGLQLLFYSVGIGQISSEVPQNLSASRPQDRQFILSSKKLLLSDSGFYLCAWSVRGAKKLFFGSGTQLSVL.

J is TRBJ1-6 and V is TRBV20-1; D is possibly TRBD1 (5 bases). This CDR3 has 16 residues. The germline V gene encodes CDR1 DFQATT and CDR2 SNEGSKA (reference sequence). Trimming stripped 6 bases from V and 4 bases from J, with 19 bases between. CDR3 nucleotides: TGCAGTGCCCCTTCGCATTTTGGGACTTATAATTCACCCCTCCACTTT. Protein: CSAPSHFGTYNSPLHF.

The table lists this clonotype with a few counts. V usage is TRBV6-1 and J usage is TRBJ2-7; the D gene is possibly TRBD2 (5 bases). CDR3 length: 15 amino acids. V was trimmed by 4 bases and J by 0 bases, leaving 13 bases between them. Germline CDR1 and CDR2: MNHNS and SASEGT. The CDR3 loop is CASSGPELASYEQYF. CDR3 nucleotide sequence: TGTGCCAGCAGTGGCCCGGAGCTAGCCTCCTACGAGCAGTACTTC.

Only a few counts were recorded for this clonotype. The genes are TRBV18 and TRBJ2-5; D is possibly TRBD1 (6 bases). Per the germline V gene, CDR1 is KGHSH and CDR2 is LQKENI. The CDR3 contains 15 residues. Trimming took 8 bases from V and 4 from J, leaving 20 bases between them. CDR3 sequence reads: CASADSNISGETQYF. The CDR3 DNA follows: TGTGCCAGCGCGGACAGTAACATAAGTGGAGAGACCCAGTACTTC.

The CDR3 loop is CASSLEQGFNEQYF. The CDR3 nucleotides are TGCGCCAGCAGCTTGGAGCAGGGCTTCAACGAGCAGTACTTC. The chain joins TRBV5-1 to TRBJ2-7; D is possibly TRBD1 (5 bases). CDR1 and CDR2 from the germline V gene are SGHRS and YFSETQ. The CDR3 has 14 residues. Trimming took off 0 bases at V and 5 bases at J, with 12 bases between the two ends.

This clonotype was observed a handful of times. CDR3 DNA: TGTGCCAGCAGTGAGACAGGAAGAACGATTCGGCCCACAGATACGCAGTATTTT. Protein product: CASSETGRTIRPTDTQYF. The chain carries TRBV12-3 or TRBV12-4 and TRBJ2-3; TRBD1 is a possible D gene (6 bases). V was clipped by 5 bases and J by 2 bases, with 23 bases between them. The CDR3 is 18 amino acids.

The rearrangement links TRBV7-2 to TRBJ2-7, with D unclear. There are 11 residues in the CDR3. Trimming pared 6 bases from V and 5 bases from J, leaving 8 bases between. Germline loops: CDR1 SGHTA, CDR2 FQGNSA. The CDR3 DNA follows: TGTGCCAGCAGGCTGGGGAACGAGCAGTACTTC. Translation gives CASRLGNEQYF.

The chain's CDR3 is CSARGVATPQRETQYF. CDR3 coding DNA: TGCAGTGCTAGAGGGGTAGCGACCCCCCAGCGGGAGACCCAGTACTTC. V is TRBV20-1 and J is TRBJ2-5; possibly TRBD2 for D (5 bases). This CDR3 spans 16 amino acids. CDR1 is DFQATT, CDR2 SNEGSKA, per germline (reference sequence). Deletions cut 1 base from V and 5 bases from J, with 20 bases between.

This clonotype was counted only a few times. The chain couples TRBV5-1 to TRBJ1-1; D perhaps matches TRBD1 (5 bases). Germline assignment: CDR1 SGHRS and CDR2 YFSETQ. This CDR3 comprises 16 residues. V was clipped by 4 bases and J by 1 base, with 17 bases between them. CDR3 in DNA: TGCGCCAGCAGCAAAACCCTTGGGGGAGGGAACACTGAAGCTTTCTTT. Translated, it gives CASSKTLGGGNTEAFF.

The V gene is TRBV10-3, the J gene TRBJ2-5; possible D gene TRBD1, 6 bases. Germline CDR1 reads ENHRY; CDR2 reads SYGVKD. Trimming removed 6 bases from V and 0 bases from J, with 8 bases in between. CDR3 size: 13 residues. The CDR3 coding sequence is TGTGCCATCAGCACAGGGAACCAAGAGACCCAGTACTTC. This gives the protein CAISTGNQETQYF.

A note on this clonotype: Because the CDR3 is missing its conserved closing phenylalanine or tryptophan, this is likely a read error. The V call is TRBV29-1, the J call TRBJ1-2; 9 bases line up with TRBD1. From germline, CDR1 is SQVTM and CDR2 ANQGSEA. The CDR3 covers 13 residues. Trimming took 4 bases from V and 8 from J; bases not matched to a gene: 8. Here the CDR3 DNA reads TGCAGCGTTGTGGACGGGGGACAGGGAGGCTACACCTGC. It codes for CSVVDGGQGGYTC.

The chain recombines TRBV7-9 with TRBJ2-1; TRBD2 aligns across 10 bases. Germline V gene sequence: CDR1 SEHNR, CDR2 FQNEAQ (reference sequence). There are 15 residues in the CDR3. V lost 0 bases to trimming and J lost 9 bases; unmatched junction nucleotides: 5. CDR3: CASSLASSGSGEQFF. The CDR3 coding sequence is TGTGCCAGCAGCTTAGCGTCTAGCGGGAGTGGTGAGCAGTTCTTC.

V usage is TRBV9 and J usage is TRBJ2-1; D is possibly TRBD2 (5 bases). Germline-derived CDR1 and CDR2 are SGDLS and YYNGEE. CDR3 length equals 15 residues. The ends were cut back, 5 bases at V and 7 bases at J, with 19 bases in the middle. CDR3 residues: CASSRRLLLENEQFF. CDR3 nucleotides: TGTGCCAGCAGTCGCAGACTACTACTAGAGAATGAGCAGTTCTTC.

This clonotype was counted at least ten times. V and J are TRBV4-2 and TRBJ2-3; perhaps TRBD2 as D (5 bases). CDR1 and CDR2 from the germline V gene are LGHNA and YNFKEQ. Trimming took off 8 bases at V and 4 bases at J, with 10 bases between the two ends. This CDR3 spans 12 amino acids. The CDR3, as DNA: TGTGCCAGCGAGGGAGCCCCAGATACGCAGTATTTT. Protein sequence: CASEGAPDTQYF.